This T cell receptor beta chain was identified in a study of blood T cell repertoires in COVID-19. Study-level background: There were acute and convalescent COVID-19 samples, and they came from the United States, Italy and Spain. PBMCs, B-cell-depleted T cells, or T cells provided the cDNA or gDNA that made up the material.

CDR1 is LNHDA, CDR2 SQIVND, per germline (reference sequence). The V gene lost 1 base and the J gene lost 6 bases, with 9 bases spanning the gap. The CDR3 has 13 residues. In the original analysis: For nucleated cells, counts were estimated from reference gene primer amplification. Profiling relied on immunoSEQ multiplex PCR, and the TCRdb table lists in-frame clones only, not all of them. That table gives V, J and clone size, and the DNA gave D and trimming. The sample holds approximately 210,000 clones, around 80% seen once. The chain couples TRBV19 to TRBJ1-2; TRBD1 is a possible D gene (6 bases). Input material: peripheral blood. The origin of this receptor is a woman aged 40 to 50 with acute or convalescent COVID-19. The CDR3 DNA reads TGTGCCAGTAGTATAGGGACAGTGAATGGCTACACCTTC. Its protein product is CASSIGTVNGYTF.